These T cell receptor beta chains were read from a single sample in a study of cytomegalovirus exposure and HLA in healthy donors. Assay: immunoSEQ multiplex PCR; the TCRdb copy retains only in-frame clones and omits some. This table holds 99,000 or so clones, around 80% found once. The material sequenced was PBMCs. Receptor source: a man aged 30 to 39 in good health and CMV-seronegative. CDR3s include the opening cysteine and the closing phenylalanine or tryptophan. A D gene is named only where the DNA matches it firmly. Some rows have no size entry. The others give once, few or many, or a class for an expanded clone.

D: TRBD2; V: TRBV5-1; J: TRBJ2-1; size: -; length: 16; DNA: TGCGCCAGCAGCTTGAATATGGGCCTAGCGGGGGGTGAGCAGTTCTTC; CDR3: CASSLNMGLAGGEQFF
D: -; V: TRBV4-3; J: TRBJ1-1; size: -; length: 12; DNA: TGCGCCAGCAGCCGGGGGGGCACTGAAGCTTTCTTT; CDR3: CASSRGGTEAFF
D: TRBD1; V: TRBV9; J: TRBJ2-7; size: -; length: 15; DNA: TGTGCCAGCAGCGCTACCGGGACAGGGGCTCTCGAGCAGTACTTC; CDR3: CASSATGTGALEQYF
D: TRBD1; V: TRBV10-3; J: TRBJ2-1; size: -; length: 12; DNA: TGTGCCATCAGGGGACAGTCCAATGAGCAGTTCTTC; CDR3: CAIRGQSNEQFF
D: -; V: TRBV7-2; J: TRBJ1-4; size: -; length: 15; DNA: TGTGCCAGCAGCTGGAGACAGTCAACTAATGAAAAACTGTTTTTT; CDR3: CASSWRQSTNEKLFF
D: -; V: TRBV10-3; J: TRBJ2-5; size: -; length: 13; DNA: TGTGCCATCAGTGGGACAACCCAAGAGACCCAGTACTTC; CDR3: CAISGTTQETQYF
D: TRBD1; V: TRBV11-2; J: TRBJ1-2; size: -; length: 14; DNA: TGTGCCACCGCGATAGGGGGCGCAGGGTATGGCTACACCTTC; CDR3: CATAIGGAGYGYTF
D: -; V: TRBV30; J: TRBJ1-4; size: -; length: 13; DNA: TGTGCCTGGAGCGGGGAACCTAATGAAAAACTGTTTTTT; CDR3: CAWSGEPNEKLFF
D: -; V: TRBV6-5; J: TRBJ1-2; size: -; length: 11; DNA: TGTGCCAGCAAAACAGGGACAGGCTACACCTTC; CDR3: CASKTGTGYTF
D: TRBD2; V: TRBV18; J: TRBJ2-1; size: -; length: 15; DNA: TGTGCCAGCATCCCGAAGACTAGCGTGTACAATGAGCAGTTCTTC; CDR3: CASIPKTSVYNEQFF
D: -; V: TRBV21-1; J: TRBJ2-2; size: -; length: 16; DNA: TGTGCCAGCAGCAGAACTCTAGGAGGAGACAACGGGGAGCTGTTTTTT; CDR3: CASSRTLGGDNGELFF
D: TRBD2; V: TRBV7-9; J: TRBJ2-1; size: -; length: 19; DNA: TGTGCCAGCAGCTTACTTGGGACTAGCGGGGGAAGAGACTACAATGAGCAGTTCTTC; CDR3: CASSLLGTSGGRDYNEQFF
D: -; V: TRBV11-2; J: TRBJ2-7; size: -; length: 14; DNA: TGTGCCAGCAGCTTAGTGTTGGGAGCCTACGAGCAGTACTTC; CDR3: CASSLVLGAYEQYF
D: TRBD2; V: TRBV5-6; J: TRBJ2-5; size: -; length: 15; DNA: TGTGCCAGCAGCCCGACTAGCGGGGTCGGAGAGACCCAGTACTTC; CDR3: CASSPTSGVGETQYF
D: TRBD2; V: TRBV5-4; J: TRBJ2-7; size: -; length: 16; DNA: TGTGCCAGCAGCTTGGTATTAGCGGGAGGTTCCTACGAGCAGTACTTC; CDR3: CASSLVLAGGSYEQYF
D: -; V: TRBV5-4; J: TRBJ2-7; size: few; length: 11; DNA: TGTGCCAGCAGCTTGAACGGAGGGCTTACCTTC; CDR3: CASSLNGGLTF
D: TRBD1; V: TRBV14; J: TRBJ2-3; size: -; length: 14; DNA: TGTGCCAGCAGCAGGGGACAGAGCACAGATACGCAGTATTTT; CDR3: CASSRGQSTDTQYF
D: TRBD1; V: TRBV5-8; J: TRBJ1-2; size: -; length: 18; DNA: TGTGCCAGCAGCTTGATGGGGACAGTACAAACTTTTATCTATGGCTACACCTTC; CDR3: CASSLMGTVQTFIYGYTF
D: -; V: TRBV10-3; J: TRBJ1-5; size: few; length: 13; DNA: TGTGCCATCAGCACAGGGACCAATCAGCCCCAGCATTTT; CDR3: CAISTGTNQPQHF
D: TRBD2; V: TRBV19; J: TRBJ2-1; size: -; length: 15; DNA: TGTGCCAGTAGTATACAGCTAGCGGGAGGTCATGAGCAGTTCTTC; CDR3: CASSIQLAGGHEQFF
D: TRBD2; V: TRBV29-1; J: TRBJ2-3; size: -; length: 16; DNA: TGCAGCGCCGAAGCGGGACTAGCGGGAGGCACAGATACGCAGTATTTT; CDR3: CSAEAGLAGGTDTQYF
D: TRBD1; V: TRBV5-1; J: TRBJ2-1; size: -; length: 18; DNA: TGCGCCAGCAGCTCCCCCGGACAGGGGGGACCCACCTACAATGAGCAGTTCTTC; CDR3: CASSSPGQGGPTYNEQFF
D: TRBD1; V: TRBV4-2; J: TRBJ1-4; size: -; length: 17; DNA: TGTGCCAGCAGCCAAGATTTCTCCTCAGGGGGCTATGAAAAACTGTTTTTT; CDR3: CASSQDFSSGGYEKLFF
D: -; V: TRBV7-2; J: TRBJ1-4; size: -; length: 15; DNA: TGTGCCAGCAGCCCAAACCAGGGGTTGGGTGAAAAACTGTTTTTT; CDR3: CASSPNQGLGEKLFF
D: -; V: TRBV19; J: TRBJ2-6; size: -; length: 17; DNA: TGTGCCAGTAGTCACCTGCAAGCCACCTCTGGGGCCAACGTCCTGACTTTC; CDR3: CASSHLQATSGANVLTF
D: TRBD2; V: TRBV25-1; J: TRBJ2-1; size: -; length: 15; DNA: TGTGCCAGCAGTGAATATAGCGGGGGTTACAATGAGCAGTTCTTC; CDR3: CASSEYSGGYNEQFF
D: TRBD1; V: TRBV5-6; J: TRBJ1-1; size: -; length: 14; DNA: TGTGCCAGCACCCTTGGAAGACAGGGCGCTGAAGCTTTCTTT; CDR3: CASTLGRQGAEAFF
D: -; V: TRBV7-9; J: TRBJ1-1; size: -; length: 15; DNA: TGTGCCAGCAGCTTAGGAAGGGGTGGGAACACTGAAGCTTTCTTT; CDR3: CASSLGRGGNTEAFF
D: -; V: TRBV5-1; J: TRBJ2-7; size: -; length: 15; DNA: TGCGCCAGCAGCTTGGCGGTCCAGGGCGGCTACGAGCAGTACTTC; CDR3: CASSLAVQGGYEQYF
D: TRBD2; V: TRBV20-1; J: TRBJ2-7; size: -; length: 11; DNA: TGCAGTGCTAGAGCGGGACTAGCGAACGTCTTC; CDR3: CSARAGLANVF
D: -; V: TRBV7-2; J: TRBJ1-5; size: once; length: 13; DNA: TGTGCCAGCAGCCCGACAGGCAATCAGCCCCAGCATTTT; CDR3: CASSPTGNQPQHF
D: TRBD1; V: TRBV4-1; J: TRBJ1-1; size: few; length: 17; DNA: TGCGCCAGCAGCCTTATTACGGGACAGGGGAAGAACACTGAAGCTTTCTTT; CDR3: CASSLITGQGKNTEAFF
D: -; V: TRBV6-5; J: TRBJ1-4; size: -; length: 13; DNA: TGTGCCAGCAGTTACCTTACAGGATATGAACTGTTTTTT; CDR3: CASSYLTGYELFF
D: TRBD2; V: TRBV14; J: TRBJ2-1; size: -; length: 18; DNA: TGTGCCAGCAGCCAAAGTGTTAGCGGGACAATGCCCTACAATGAGCAGTTCTTC; CDR3: CASSQSVSGTMPYNEQFF
D: TRBD1; V: TRBV5-1; J: TRBJ1-1; size: -; length: 15; DNA: TGCGCCAGCAGCTTGGGGGGACAGAGGAACACTGAAGCTTTCTTT; CDR3: CASSLGGQRNTEAFF
D: TRBD1; V: TRBV28; J: TRBJ2-4; size: -; length: 14; DNA: TGTGCCAGCAAACCGACAGGGGGTGGAAACATTCAGTACTTC; CDR3: CASKPTGGGNIQYF